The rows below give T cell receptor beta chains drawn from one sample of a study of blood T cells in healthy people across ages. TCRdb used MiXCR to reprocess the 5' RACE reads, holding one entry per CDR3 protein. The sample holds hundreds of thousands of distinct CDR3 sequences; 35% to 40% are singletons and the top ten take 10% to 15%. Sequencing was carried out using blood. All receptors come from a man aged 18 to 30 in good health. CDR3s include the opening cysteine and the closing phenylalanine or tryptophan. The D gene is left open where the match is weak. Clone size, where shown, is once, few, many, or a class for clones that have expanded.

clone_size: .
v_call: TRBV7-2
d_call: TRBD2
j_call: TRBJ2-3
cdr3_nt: TGTGCCAGCAGCTTCGCACTAGCGGGAACAGATACGCAGTATTTT
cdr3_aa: CASSFALAGTDTQYF

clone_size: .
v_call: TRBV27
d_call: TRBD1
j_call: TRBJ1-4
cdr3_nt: TGTGCCAGCAGTTTTTCGACAGGGGAAAATGAAAAACTGTTTTTT
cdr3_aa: CASSFSTGENEKLFF

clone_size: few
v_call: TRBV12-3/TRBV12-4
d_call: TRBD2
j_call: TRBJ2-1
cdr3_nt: TGTGCCAGCAGGGAAGCCGGGGGGAGTCGGGTCAATGAGCAGTTCTTC
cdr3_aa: CASREAGGSRVNEQFF

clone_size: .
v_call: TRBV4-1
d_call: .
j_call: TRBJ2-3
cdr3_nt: TGCGCCAGCAGCCACCACTCAGGTGCGGGCACAGATACGCAGTATTTT
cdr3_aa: CASSHHSGAGTDTQYF

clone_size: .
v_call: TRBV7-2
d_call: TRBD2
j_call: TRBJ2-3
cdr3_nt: TGTGCCAGCAGCCCCCAAGCGGGGGGTCCAGATACGCAGTATTTT
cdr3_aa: CASSPQAGGPDTQYF

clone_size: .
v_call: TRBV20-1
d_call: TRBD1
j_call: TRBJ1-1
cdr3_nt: TGCAGTGCTAGAGTGGGGACAGGGGTGGCTTTCTTT
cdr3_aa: CSARVGTGVAFF

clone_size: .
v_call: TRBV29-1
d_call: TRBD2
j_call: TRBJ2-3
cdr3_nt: TGCAGCGTTGCCGGGGGGTCGGGAGATACGCAGTATTTT
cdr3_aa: CSVAGGSGDTQYF

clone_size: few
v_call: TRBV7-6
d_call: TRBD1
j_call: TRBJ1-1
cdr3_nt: TGTGCCAGCAGCTTAGCTTCAGCCGGGACAGACACTGAAGCTTTCTTT
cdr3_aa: CASSLASAGTDTEAFF

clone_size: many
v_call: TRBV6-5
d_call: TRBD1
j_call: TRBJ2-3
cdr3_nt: TGTGCCAGCAGTTACCGGACAGGGTGGGATACGCAGTATTTT
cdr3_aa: CASSYRTGWDTQYF

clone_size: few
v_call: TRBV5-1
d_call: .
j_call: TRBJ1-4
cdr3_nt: TGCGCCAGCAGCTTGGATACACCAACTAATGAAAAACTGTTTTTT
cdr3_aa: CASSLDTPTNEKLFF

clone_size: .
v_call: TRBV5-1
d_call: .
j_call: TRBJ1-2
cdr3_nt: TGCGCCAGCAGCGTGGACCTCTATGGCTACACCTTC
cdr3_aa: CASSVDLYGYTF

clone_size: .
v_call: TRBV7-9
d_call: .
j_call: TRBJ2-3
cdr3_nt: TGTGCCAGCAGCTTCAGGACGGGGGCCAACCCAGATACGCAGTATTTT
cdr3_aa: CASSFRTGANPDTQYF

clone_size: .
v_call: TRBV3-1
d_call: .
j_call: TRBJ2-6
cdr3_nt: TGTGCCAGCAGCCAGGTCTATGCTGGGGCCAACGTCCTGACTTTC
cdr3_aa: CASSQVYAGANVLTF

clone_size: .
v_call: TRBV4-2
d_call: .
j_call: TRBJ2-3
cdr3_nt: TGTGCCAGCAGCCAAGAGGTGGAGCCCAGCGGCACAGATACGCAGTATTTT
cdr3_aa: CASSQEVEPSGTDTQYF

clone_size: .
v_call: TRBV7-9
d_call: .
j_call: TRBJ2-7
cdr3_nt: TGTGCCAGCAGCTGGGGAAGTAGTACCCCCGAGCAGTACTTC
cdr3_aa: CASSWGSSTPEQYF

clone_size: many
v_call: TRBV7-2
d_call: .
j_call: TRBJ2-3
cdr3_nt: TGTGCCAGCAGCTTAGCGGGGGGTGAAACAGATACGCAGTATTTT
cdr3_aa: CASSLAGGETDTQYF

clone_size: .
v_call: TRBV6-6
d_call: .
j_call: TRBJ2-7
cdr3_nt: TGTGCCAGCAGTTACGGGCAGGGTGGAAACGAGCAGTACTTC
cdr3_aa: CASSYGQGGNEQYF

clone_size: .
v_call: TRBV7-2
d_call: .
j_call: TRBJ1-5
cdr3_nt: TGTGCCAGCAGCCCCAGGGGATCGGAGCCCCAGCATTTT
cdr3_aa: CASSPRGSEPQHF

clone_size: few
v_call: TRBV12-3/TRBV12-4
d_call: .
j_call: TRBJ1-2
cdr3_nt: TGTGCCAGCAGTCTTCTCAGGGCTGGCTACACCTTC
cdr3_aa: CASSLLRAGYTF

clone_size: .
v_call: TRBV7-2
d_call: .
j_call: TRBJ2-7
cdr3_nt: TGTGCCAGCAGCTTAGCCCCTAACTACGAGCAGTACTTC
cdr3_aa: CASSLAPNYEQYF

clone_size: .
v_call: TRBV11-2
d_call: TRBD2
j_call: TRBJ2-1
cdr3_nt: TGTGCCAGCAGCTTAATGGGACTACCCAACAATGAGCAGTTCTTC
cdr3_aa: CASSLMGLPNNEQFF

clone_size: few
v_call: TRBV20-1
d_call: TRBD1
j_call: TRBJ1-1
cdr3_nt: TGCAGTGCTGGGGGGGTACAGGGGGCTGCTGAAGCTTTCTTT
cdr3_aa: CSAGGVQGAAEAFF

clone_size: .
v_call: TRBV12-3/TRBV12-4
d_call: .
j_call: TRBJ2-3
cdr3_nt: TGTGCCAGCAGTCCCGATATCAGCCCTAGCACAGATGTGCAGTATTTT
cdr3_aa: CASSPDISPSTDVQYF

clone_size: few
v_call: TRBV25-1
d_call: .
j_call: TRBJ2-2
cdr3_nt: TGTGCCAGCGCGGCCTCCGTGGCACAGGGCGGGGAGCTGTTTTTT
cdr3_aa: CASAASVAQGGELFF

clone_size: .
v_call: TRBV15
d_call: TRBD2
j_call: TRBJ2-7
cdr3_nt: TGTGCCACCAGCACACTGGCGGGGGGAAGTACCCAGTACTTC
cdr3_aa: CATSTLAGGSTQYF

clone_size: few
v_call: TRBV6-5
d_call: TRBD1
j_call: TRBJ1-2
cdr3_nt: TGTGCCAGCAGTTACGGGACAGGGGGTGGCTACACCTTC
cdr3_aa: CASSYGTGGGYTF

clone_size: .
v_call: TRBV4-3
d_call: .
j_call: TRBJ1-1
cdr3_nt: TGCGCCAGCAGCCAAGATCGGGGGATGAACACTGAAGCTTTCTTT
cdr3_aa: CASSQDRGMNTEAFF

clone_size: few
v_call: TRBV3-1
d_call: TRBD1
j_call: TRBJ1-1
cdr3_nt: TGTGCCAGCAAGGGGCAACAGGGGGCGTCTGAAGCTTTCTTT
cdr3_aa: CASKGQQGASEAFF

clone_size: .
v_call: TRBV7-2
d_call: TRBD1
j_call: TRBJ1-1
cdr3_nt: TGTGCCAGCAGCTTGATGGGACAGGGAGCGAACACTGAAGCTTTCTTT
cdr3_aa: CASSLMGQGANTEAFF

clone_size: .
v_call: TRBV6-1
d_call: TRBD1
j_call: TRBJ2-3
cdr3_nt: TGTGCCAGCAGACCCGACCGGGACAGACCTAGCACAGATACGCAGTATTTT
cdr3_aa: CASRPDRDRPSTDTQYF

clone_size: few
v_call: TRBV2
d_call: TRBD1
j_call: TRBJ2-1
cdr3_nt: TGTGCCAGAGGGACAGGGCGAAATGAGCAGTTCTTC
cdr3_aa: CARGTGRNEQFF

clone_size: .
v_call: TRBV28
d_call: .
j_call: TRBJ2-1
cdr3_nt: TGTGCCAGCAGCCCTCCGACAGGTAACTCCTACAATGAGCAGTTCTTC
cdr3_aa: CASSPPTGNSYNEQFF

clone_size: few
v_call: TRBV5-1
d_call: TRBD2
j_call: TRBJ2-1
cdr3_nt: TGCGCCAGCAGTCCGACTAGCGGGGGGTTATATGAGCAGTTCTTC
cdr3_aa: CASSPTSGGLYEQFF